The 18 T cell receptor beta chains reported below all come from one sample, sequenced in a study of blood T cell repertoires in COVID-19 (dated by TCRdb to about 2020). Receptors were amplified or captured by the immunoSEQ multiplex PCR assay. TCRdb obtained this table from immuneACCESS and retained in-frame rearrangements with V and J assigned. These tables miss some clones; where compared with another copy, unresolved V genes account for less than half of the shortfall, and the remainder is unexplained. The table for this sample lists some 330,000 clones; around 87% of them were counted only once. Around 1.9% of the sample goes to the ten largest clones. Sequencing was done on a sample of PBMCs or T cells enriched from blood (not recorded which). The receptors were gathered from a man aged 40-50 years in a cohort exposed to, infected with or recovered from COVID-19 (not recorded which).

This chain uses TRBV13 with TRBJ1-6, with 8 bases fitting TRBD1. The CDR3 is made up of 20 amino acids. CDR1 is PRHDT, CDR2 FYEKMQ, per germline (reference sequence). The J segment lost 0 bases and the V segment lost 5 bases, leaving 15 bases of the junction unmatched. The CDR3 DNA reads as TGTGCCAGCAGCCACCAGACAGGGGCCGGAAGAGGCTCCTATAATTCACCCCTCCACTTT. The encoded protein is CASSHQTGAGRGSYNSPLHF.

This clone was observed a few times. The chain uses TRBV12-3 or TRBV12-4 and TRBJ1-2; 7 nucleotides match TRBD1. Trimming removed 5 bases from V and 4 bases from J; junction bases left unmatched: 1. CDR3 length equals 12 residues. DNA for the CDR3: TGTGCCAGCAGTGACAGGGTCTATGGCTACACCTTC. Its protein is CASSDRVYGYTF.

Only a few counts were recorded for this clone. The CDR3 DNA reads TGTGCCAGCAGTGCGTTTGGACAGAAAGGCAATCAGCCCCAGCATTTT. Translated, it gives CASSAFGQKGNQPQHF. J is TRBJ1-5 and V is TRBV2; a possible D gene is TRBD1 (6 bases). V lost 4 bases and J 2 bases, leaving 15 bases between the germline ends. Germline V CDR1 and CDR2: SNHLY, FYNNEI. The CDR3 has 16 residues.

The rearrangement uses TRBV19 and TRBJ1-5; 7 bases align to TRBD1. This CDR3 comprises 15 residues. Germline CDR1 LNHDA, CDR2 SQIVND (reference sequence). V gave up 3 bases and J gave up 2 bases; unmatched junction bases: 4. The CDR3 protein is CASSIQGVGNQPQHF. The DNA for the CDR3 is TGTGCCAGTAGTATTCAGGGGGTCGGCAATCAGCCCCAGCATTTT.

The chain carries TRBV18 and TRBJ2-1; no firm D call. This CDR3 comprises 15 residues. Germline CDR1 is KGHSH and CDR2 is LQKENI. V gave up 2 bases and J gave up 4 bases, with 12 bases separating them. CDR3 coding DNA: TGTGCCAGCTCACCATGGTCATCCAGTTACAATGAGCAGTTCTTC. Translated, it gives CASSPWSSSYNEQFF.

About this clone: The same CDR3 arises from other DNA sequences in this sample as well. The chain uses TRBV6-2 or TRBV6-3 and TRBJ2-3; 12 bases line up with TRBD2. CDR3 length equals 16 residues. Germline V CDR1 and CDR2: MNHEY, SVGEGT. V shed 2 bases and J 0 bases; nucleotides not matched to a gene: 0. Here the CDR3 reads CASSYGTSGSTDTQYF. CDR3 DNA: TGTGCCAGCAGTTACGGGACTAGCGGGAGCACAGATACGCAGTATTTT.

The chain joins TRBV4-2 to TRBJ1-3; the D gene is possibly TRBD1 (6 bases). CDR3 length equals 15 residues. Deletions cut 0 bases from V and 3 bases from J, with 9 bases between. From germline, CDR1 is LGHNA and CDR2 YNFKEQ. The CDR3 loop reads CASSQDRGYGNTIYF. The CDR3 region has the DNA TGTGCCAGCAGCCAAGACAGGGGCTATGGAAACACCATATATTTT.

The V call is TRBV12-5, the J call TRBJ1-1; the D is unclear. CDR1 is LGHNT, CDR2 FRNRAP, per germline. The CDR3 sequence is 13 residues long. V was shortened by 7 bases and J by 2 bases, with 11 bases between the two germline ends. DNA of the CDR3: TGTGCTAGTGCCCTCAGGAAAAACACTGAAGCTTTCTTT. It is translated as CASALRKNTEAFF.

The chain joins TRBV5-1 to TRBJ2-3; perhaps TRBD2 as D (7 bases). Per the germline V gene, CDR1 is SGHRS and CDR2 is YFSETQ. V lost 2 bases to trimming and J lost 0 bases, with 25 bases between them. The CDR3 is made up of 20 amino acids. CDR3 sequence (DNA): TGCGCCAGCAGCTTTGAGGGAGGGGGAAAGTGGGGTCGAAGCACAGATACGCAGTATTTT. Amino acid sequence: CASSFEGGGKWGRSTDTQYF.

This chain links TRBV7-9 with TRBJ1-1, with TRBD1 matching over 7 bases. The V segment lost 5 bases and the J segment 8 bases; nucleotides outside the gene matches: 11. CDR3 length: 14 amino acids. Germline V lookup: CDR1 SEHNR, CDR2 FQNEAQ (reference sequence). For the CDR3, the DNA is TGTGCCAGCAGCCGGACAGGATCGGCTACCGAAGCTTTCTTT. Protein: CASSRTGSATEAFF.

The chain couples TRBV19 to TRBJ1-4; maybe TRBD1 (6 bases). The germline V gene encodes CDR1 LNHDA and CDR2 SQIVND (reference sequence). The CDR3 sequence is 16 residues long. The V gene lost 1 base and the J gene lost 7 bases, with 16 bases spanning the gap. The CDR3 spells CASSIAPGDSGEKLFF. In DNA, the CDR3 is TGTGCCAGTAGTATAGCCCCAGGGGATTCAGGTGAAAAACTGTTTTTT.

Here the CDR3 DNA reads TGTGCCAGCACCATGACTAACAGGGGCAATCAGCCCCAGCATTTT. This sequence encodes CASTMTNRGNQPQHF. The rearrangement uses TRBV6-5 and TRBJ1-5; possibly TRBD1 for D (6 bases). The ends were cut back, 7 bases at V and 2 bases at J, with 15 bases in the middle. Germline CDR1 reads MNHEY; CDR2 reads SVGAGI. The CDR3 has 15 amino acids.

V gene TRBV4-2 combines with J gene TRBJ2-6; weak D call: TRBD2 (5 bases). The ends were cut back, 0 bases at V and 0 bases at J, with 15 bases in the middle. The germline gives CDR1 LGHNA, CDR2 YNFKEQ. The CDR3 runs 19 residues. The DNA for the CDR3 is TGTGCCAGCAGCCAAGAATTTAGGACGGGAAACTCTGGGGCCAACGTCCTGACTTTC. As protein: CASSQEFRTGNSGANVLTF.

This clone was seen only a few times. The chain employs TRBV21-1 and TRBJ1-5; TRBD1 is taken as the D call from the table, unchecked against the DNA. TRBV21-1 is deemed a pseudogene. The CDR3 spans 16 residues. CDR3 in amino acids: CASSKQQENSNQPQHF. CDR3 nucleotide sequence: TGTGCCAGCAGCAAACAACAGGAAAATAGCAATCAGCCCCAGCATTTT.

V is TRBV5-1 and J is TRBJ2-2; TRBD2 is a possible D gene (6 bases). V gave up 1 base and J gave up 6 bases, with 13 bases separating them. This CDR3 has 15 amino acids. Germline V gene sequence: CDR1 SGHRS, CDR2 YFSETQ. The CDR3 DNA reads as TGCGCCAGCAGCTTGCTAGGGGAGGTAGCCGGGGAGCTGTTTTTT. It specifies CASSLLGEVAGELFF.

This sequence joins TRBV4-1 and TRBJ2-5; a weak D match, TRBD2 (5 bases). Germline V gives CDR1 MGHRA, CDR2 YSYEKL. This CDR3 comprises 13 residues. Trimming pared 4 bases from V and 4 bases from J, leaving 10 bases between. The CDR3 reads CASSPAAGETQYF. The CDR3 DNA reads TGCGCCAGCAGCCCTGCTGCGGGAGAGACCCAGTACTTC.

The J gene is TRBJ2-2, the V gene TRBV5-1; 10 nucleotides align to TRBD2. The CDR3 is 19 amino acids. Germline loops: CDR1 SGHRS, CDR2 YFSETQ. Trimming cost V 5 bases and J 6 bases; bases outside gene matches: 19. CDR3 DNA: TGCGCCAGCAGTCCTACCGGGACTAGCGCCCGGAGAGGGGCCGGGGAGCTGTTTTTT. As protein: CASSPTGTSARRGAGELFF.

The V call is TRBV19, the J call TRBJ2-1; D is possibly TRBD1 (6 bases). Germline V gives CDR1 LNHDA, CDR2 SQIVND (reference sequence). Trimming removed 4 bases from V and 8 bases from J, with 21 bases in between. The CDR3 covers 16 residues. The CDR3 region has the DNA TGTGCCAGTAGTACCTCCCATGGGACACGCCAGTATGAGCAGTTCTTC. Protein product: CASSTSHGTRQYEQFF.